The sequence of this TCR beta chain was determined in a study of PD-L1 blockade in urothelial cancer. The study, taken as a whole, reports: Durable benefit was linked to greater 3-week expansion of tumor-associated blood clones.

Time point meaning: pretreatment peripheral blood. On this clone: The target antigen is unknown.

The CDR3 spans 16 residues. Produced via immunoSEQ multiplex PCR; TCRdb's table is partial and in-frame only. The table includes 90,000 or so clones, around 91% detected once. Sequencing was performed on PBMCs, taken around atezolizumab (anti-PD-L1) treatment. This sequence originates from a man aged 55 to 70 with urothelial cancer. This chain links TRBV1 with TRBJ2-7; the tabulated D call, TRBD1, remains unverified against the DNA. TRBV1 is listed as a pseudogene. The CDR3 sequence is CTSIRPRAGQGYEQYF. CDR3 nucleotide sequence: TGCACCAGCATCCGCCCTCGAGCGGGACAGGGCTACGAGCAGTACTTC.